This TCR beta chain was obtained from a study of cytotoxic CD8 clonotypes in ibrutinib-treated CLL. The study, taken as a whole, reports: Treatment left the uncommon public clonotypes either contracted or stable in frequency. Relative to age-matched healthy donors, clonality at baseline was higher, and it tracked circulating CD8+ T-cell counts.

For this clone: What it binds is unknown.

Clones were sequenced by immunoSEQ multiplex PCR, and TCRdb holds only the in-frame ones, with some missing. This table has roughly 150,000 clones, approximately 77% appearing once. Trimming removed 3 bases from V and 4 bases from J, with 10 bases in between. Germline V lookup: CDR1 SGDLS, CDR2 YYNGEE. This CDR3 spans 13 amino acids. The receptor was derived from a human donor with chronic lymphocytic leukemia. The material sequenced was PBMCs, taken after 12 months of ibrutinib treatment. J is TRBJ1-1 and V is TRBV9; D perhaps matches TRBD1 (6 bases). This CDR3 reads CASSAEGGTEAFF. The CDR3 nucleotides read TGTGCCAGCAGCGCAGAAGGGGGCACTGAAGCTTTCTTT.